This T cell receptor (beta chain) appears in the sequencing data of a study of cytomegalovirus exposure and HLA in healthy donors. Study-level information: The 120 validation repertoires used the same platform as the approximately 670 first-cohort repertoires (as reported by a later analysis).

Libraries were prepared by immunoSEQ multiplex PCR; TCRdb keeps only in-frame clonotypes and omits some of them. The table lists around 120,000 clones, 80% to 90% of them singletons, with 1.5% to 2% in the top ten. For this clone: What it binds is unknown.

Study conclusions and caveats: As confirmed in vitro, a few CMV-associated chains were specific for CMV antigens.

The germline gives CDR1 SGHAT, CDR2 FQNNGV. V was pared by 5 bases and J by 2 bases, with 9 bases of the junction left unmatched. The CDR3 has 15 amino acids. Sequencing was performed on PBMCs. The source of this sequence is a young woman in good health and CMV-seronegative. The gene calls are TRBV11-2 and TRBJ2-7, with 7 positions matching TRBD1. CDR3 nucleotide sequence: TGTGCCAGCAGCCACCCCTCGGGACAGCCCTACGAGCAGTACTTC. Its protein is CASSHPSGQPYEQYF.